Listed here are 25 T cell receptor beta chains from one sample, sequenced in a study of blood T cell repertoires in COVID-19. Measured with immunoSEQ multiplex PCR; TCRdb has only the in-frame clones, and not every one. The table shows approximately 190,000 clones, with around 84% occurring only once. Sequencing was carried out using peripheral blood. Source of these receptors: a man aged 25 to 40 with active or convalescent COVID-19.

This clone was seen only a few times. The rearrangement links TRBV6-5 to TRBJ1-5; 8 bases fit TRBD1. J lost 7 bases, V lost 6 bases, and 8 bases had no gene match. The CDR3 totals 14 residues. The germline V gene encodes CDR1 MNHEY and CDR2 SVGAGI. The CDR3 DNA reads as TGTGCCAGCAGAGGGACAGGTATGAGCCAGCCCCAGCATTTT. Protein product: CASRGTGMSQPQHF.

The sample holds a few counts of this clone. The rearrangement links TRBV5-1 to TRBJ1-2; 7 nucleotides match TRBD1. Germline V gives CDR1 SGHRS, CDR2 YFSETQ. V was pared by 2 bases and J by 3 bases, with 7 bases of the junction left unmatched. This CDR3 spans 15 amino acids. CDR3 DNA: TGCGCCAGCAGCTTCGGGACAGACCAAGACTATGGCTACACCTTC. Translated, it gives CASSFGTDQDYGYTF.

This chain connects TRBV9 to TRBJ2-7, with 10 nucleotides matching TRBD2. V was clipped by 4 bases and J by 2 bases; unmatched bases: 6. The CDR3 is 15 residues long. CDR1 and CDR2 (germline): SGDLS, YYNGEE. The CDR3 region is CASSPAGGKTYEQYF. In nucleotides, the CDR3 is TGTGCCAGCAGCCCAGCGGGGGGGAAAACCTACGAGCAGTACTTC. The variable domain in full, completed from reference TRBV9 and TRBJ2-7, reads DSGVTQTPKHLITATGQRVTLRCSPRSGDLSVYWYQQSLDQGLQFLIQYYNGEERAKGNILERFSAQQFPDLHSELNLSSLELGDSALYFCASSPAGGKTYEQYFGPGTRLTVT.

The CDR3 sequence: CASSHRTSTGEQYF. CDR3 nucleotides: TGTGCCAGCAGCCATCGGACTAGTACGGGTGAGCAGTACTTC. The chain is built from TRBV3-1 (or the pseudogene TRBV3-2) and TRBJ2-7; the match to TRBD2 covers 7 bases. Germline trimming cut 3 bases from V and 7 bases from J; bases unmatched to any gene: 9. This CDR3 comprises 14 residues. CDR1 is LGHDT, CDR2 YNNKEL, per germline (reference sequence).

For this clone: Other nucleotide sequences in the sample specify the same CDR3. The V gene is TRBV9, the J gene TRBJ2-2; D might be TRBD2 (6 bases). The CDR3 extends over 15 amino acids. Germline V gene lookup returns CDR1 SGDLS and CDR2 YYNGEE. V gave up 2 bases and J gave up 4 bases, with 12 bases separating them. The CDR3 loop reads CASSVGGAGTGELFF. CDR3 nucleotide sequence: TGTGCCAGCAGCGTCGGAGGGGCTGGCACCGGGGAGCTGTTTTTT.

The V call is TRBV7-2, the J call TRBJ1-1; D may be TRBD1 (5 bases). V lost 1 base and J lost 2, with 8 bases in between. Germline V lookup: CDR1 SGHTA, CDR2 FQGNSA. The length of the CDR3 is 14 residues. The CDR3 loop is CASSLDGANTEAFF. The CDR3 DNA reads as TGTGCCAGCAGCTTAGATGGGGCAAACACTGAAGCTTTCTTT.

This clone has only one observation. The chain couples TRBV10-1 to TRBJ2-7; D is unresolved. Trimming pared 0 bases from V and 3 bases from J, leaving 15 bases between. There are 16 residues in the CDR3. Germline V CDR1 and CDR2: WNHNN, SYGVQD (reference sequence). CDR3 region: CASSESGCNRHYEQYV. DNA for the CDR3: TGCGCCAGCAGTGAGTCGGGCTGTAATAGACACTACGAGCAGTACGTC.

Only a few counts were recorded for this clone. The rearrangement joins TRBV6-4 to TRBJ1-6; the D is unclear. V lost 4 bases to trimming and J lost 7 bases, with 5 bases between them. CDR3 length equals 12 residues. In germline, CDR1 is MRHNA, CDR2 SNTAGT. CDR3 DNA: TGTGCCAGCAGTGCCGGGAATTCACCCCTCCACTTT. It encodes CASSAGNSPLHF.

J is TRBJ2-3 and V is TRBV7-9; D possibly corresponds to TRBD1 (6 bases). CDR3 length: 16 residues. The V gene lost 5 bases and the J gene lost 0 bases, with 15 bases spanning the gap. Germline values: CDR1 SEHNR, CDR2 FQNEAQ (reference sequence). The CDR3 coding sequence is TGTGCCAGCAGCCCCGGACAGCTTACTAGCACAGATACGCAGTATTTT. Amino acids: CASSPGQLTSTDTQYF.

The chain joins TRBV5-5 to TRBJ1-2; D gene uncertain. There are 16 residues in the CDR3. The germline V gene has CDR1 SGHKS and CDR2 YYEKEE (reference sequence). With 0 bases removed from V and 5 bases from J, the gap between germline ends came to 17 bases. The CDR3, as DNA: TGTGCCAGCAGCTTGGAGTGGACGGCGGGAGGGTATGGCTACACCTTC. Protein product: CASSLEWTAGGYGYTF.

A single count supports this clone. The chain joins TRBV11-2 to TRBJ2-2; TRBD1 aligns across 11 bases. There are 18 residues in the CDR3. With 4 bases clipped from V and 2 bases from J, the junction kept 9 bases outside the gene matches. Germline CDR1 reads SGHAT; CDR2 reads FQNNGV. The DNA for the CDR3 is TGTGCCAGCAGCTCGCTCCGGGACAGGGGGAGAAACACCGGGGAGCTGTTTTTT. Its translation is CASSSLRDRGRNTGELFF.

About this clone: The same CDR3 arises from other DNA sequences in this sample as well. The CDR3 loop reads CASRPGQGYEQYF. CDR3 DNA sequence: TGTGCCAGCAGACCGGGACAGGGGTACGAGCAGTACTTC. The chain has TRBV6-5 and TRBJ2-7; 10 positions agree with TRBD1. The CDR3 sequence is 13 residues long. Unmatched junction bases numbered 3, after V lost 6 bases and J lost 4 bases. Germline V CDR1 and CDR2: MNHEY, SVGAGI.

The V and J genes are TRBV7-9 and TRBJ2-7, with TRBD2 matching over 7 bases. Losses at the gene ends were 5 bases for V and 0 bases for J; bases not matched to a gene: 7. CDR1 is SEHNR, CDR2 FQNEAQ, per germline (reference sequence). This CDR3 has 15 residues. The CDR3 coding sequence is TGTGCCAGCAGCAGGGGTGGGGAGGGCTCCTACGAGCAGTACTTC. As protein: CASSRGGEGSYEQYF.

The chain uses TRBV11-2 and TRBJ1-2, with D possibly matching TRBD1 (6 bases). CDR1 and CDR2 (germline): SGHAT, FQNNGV. Trimming stripped 5 bases from V and 8 bases from J, with 18 bases between. The CDR3 length is 14 residues. CDR3 in amino acids: CASSLTDSLGGYTF. Written as DNA, the CDR3 is TGTGCCAGCAGCCTAACGGACAGTTTGGGCGGCTACACCTTC.

This clone was observed once. The CDR3 loop is CASSGTLYNSPLHF. The DNA for the CDR3 is TGTGCCAGCAGCGGGACACTCTATAATTCACCCCTCCACTTT. The genes are TRBV5-6 and TRBJ1-6; D possibly corresponds to TRBD1 (6 bases). Germline V CDR1 and CDR2: SGHDT, YYEEEE. Trimming took 4 bases from V and 3 from J, leaving 8 bases between them. This CDR3 is built from 14 residues.

This clone has a handful of counts. The chain recombines TRBV12-5 with TRBJ2-1; the match to TRBD2 covers 10 bases. The CDR3 runs 17 residues. With V trimmed by 0 bases and J by 10 bases, 12 bases remained unmatched. Per the germline V gene, CDR1 is LGHNT and CDR2 is FRNRAP. CDR3 DNA sequence: TGTGCTAGTGGTTTGGTACGTTCAGCGGGAGGGCCGGGGGAGCAGTTCTTC. It encodes CASGLVRSAGGPGEQFF.

This chain links TRBV7-9 with TRBJ1-1; D call uncertain. This CDR3 comprises 14 residues. V was cut by 0 bases and J by 4 bases, with 9 bases left in between. From germline, CDR1 is SEHNR and CDR2 FQNEAQ (reference sequence). The CDR3 sequence: CASSLAGGGTEAFF. The DNA for the CDR3 is TGTGCCAGCAGCTTAGCGGGTGGCGGCACTGAAGCTTTCTTT.

The chain combines TRBV2 with TRBJ2-1, with 11 nucleotides matching TRBD2. Germline V CDR1 and CDR2: SNHLY, FYNNEI. V lost 1 base, J lost 13 bases, and 3 bases stayed unmatched. This CDR3 has 13 amino acids. CDR3 residues: CASSEGTSGSQFF. The CDR3 nucleotides read TGTGCCAGCAGTGAAGGGACTAGCGGGTCCCAGTTCTTC.

V usage is TRBV11-2 and J usage is TRBJ2-1; D gene ambiguous. CDR3 length equals 12 residues. Germline V lookup: CDR1 SGHAT, CDR2 FQNNGV. With 5 bases removed from V and 10 bases from J, the gap between germline ends came to 12 bases. The chain's CDR3 is CASSPAAAEQFF. The CDR3 DNA reads TGTGCCAGCAGCCCGGCGGCGGCGGAGCAGTTCTTC. Filled out from reference TRBV11-2 and TRBJ2-1, the complete variable domain reads EAGVAQSPRYKIIEKRQSVAFWCNPISGHATLYWYQQILGQGPKLLIQFQNNGVVDDSQLPKDRFSAERLKGVDSTLKIQPAKLEDSAVYLCASSPAAAEQFFGPGTRLTVL.

The rearrangement links TRBV19 to TRBJ1-4; 8 bases map to TRBD1. Germline CDR1 LNHDA, CDR2 SQIVND (reference sequence). The V gene end was trimmed by 5 bases and the J gene end by 5 bases; junction bases not matched to a gene: 10. The CDR3 covers 16 residues. The CDR3 here is CASSATGGSGNEKLFF. The DNA of the CDR3 is TGTGCCAGTAGTGCTACAGGGGGATCGGGAAATGAAAAACTGTTTTTT.

V gene TRBV18 combines with J gene TRBJ2-1, with TRBD1 identical over 9 bases. This CDR3 contains 19 residues. From germline, CDR1 is KGHSH and CDR2 LQKENI. Unmatched junction bases numbered 14, after V lost 0 bases and J lost 5 bases. Here the CDR3 reads CASSPPGQGPPMLDNEQFF. CDR3 bases: TGTGCCAGCTCACCACCGGGACAGGGCCCCCCTATGCTCGACAATGAGCAGTTCTTC.

The V call is TRBV10-3, the J call TRBJ2-2; 11 bases are shared with TRBD2. The CDR3 contains 14 residues. Germline-derived CDR1 and CDR2 are ENHRY and SYGVKD. The V segment lost 6 bases and the J segment 6 bases; nucleotides outside the gene matches: 3. CDR3 in DNA: TGTGCCATCAGACTAGCGGGAGACGCCGGGGAGCTGTTTTTT. Its protein product is CAIRLAGDAGELFF.

This rearrangement joins TRBV18 to TRBJ2-3, with TRBD2 as a possible D gene (6 bases). The CDR3 extends over 16 amino acids. The V gene lost 3 bases and the J gene lost 2 bases, with 15 bases spanning the gap. Germline values: CDR1 KGHSH, CDR2 LQKENI. In DNA form, the CDR3 reads TGTGCCAGCTCACCGGCAAGCGGGTACGCCACAGATACGCAGTATTTT. This gives the protein CASSPASGYATDTQYF.

This clone showed up just once. V gene TRBV7-9 combines with J gene TRBJ1-3; D may be TRBD1 (5 bases). The V gene's germline CDR1 is SEHNR and CDR2 FQNEAQ (reference sequence). The ends were cut back, 1 base at V and 5 bases at J, with 15 bases in the middle. The CDR3 is 16 amino acids. This chain's CDR3 is CASSLELGVLRNTIYF. Written as DNA, the CDR3 is TGTGCCAGCAGCTTAGAATTAGGGGTTCTTCGAAACACCATATATTTT.

The rearrangement joins TRBV4-1 to TRBJ1-2; D perhaps matches TRBD1 (6 bases). V lost 1 base and J lost 4, with 16 bases in between. CDR1 MGHRA and CDR2 YSYEKL come from the germline V gene. The CDR3 covers 16 residues. In DNA form, the CDR3 reads TGCGCCAGCAGCCAAGTGGGGGCAGGGCGCAGCTATGGCTACACCTTC. Translating gives CASSQVGAGRSYGYTF.